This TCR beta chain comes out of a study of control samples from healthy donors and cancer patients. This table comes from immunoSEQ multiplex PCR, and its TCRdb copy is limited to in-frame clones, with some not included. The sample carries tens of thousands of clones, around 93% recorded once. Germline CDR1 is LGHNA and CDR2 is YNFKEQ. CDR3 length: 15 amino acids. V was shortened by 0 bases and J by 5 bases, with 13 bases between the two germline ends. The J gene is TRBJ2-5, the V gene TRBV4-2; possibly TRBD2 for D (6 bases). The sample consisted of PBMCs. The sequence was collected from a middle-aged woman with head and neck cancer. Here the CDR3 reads CASSQEGDSWETQYF. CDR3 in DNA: TGTGCCAGCAGCCAAGAGGGGGACTCGTGGGAGACCCAGTACTTC.